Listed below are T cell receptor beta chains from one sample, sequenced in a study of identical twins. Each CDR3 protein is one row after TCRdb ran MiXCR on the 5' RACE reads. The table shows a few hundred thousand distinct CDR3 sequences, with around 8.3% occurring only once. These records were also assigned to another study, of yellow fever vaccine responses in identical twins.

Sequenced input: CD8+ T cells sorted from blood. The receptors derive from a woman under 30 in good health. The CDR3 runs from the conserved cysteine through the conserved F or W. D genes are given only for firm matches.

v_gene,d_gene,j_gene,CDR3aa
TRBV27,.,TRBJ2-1,CASSSEAQFYNEQFF
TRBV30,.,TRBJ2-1,CAWSQYGNEQFF
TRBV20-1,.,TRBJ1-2,CSPWAGSYGYTF
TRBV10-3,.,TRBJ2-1,CAISESKGDSHNEQFF
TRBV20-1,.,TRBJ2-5,CSARQTGTGEETQYF
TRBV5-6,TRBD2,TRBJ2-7,CASSFGLAGADTYEQYF
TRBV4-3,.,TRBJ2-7,CASSQSRHPTYEQYF
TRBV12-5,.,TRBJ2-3,CASGLAPGGDTQYF
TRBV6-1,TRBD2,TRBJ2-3,CASIFGGAPGTDTQYF
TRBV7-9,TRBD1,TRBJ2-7,CASSPQGAAYEQYF
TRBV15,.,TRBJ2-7,CATSRGDWPYEQYF
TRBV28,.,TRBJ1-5,CASSFYGEPQHF
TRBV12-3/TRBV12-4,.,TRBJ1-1,CASEPDSLNTEAFF
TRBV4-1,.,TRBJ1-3,CASSQDGSHGGNTIYF
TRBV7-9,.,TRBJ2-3,CASSLQATSTDTQYF
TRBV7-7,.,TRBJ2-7,CASSLVVGSEQYF
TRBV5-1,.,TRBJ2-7,CASSLAGADEQYF
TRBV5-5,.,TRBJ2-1,CASSLSTGYIIDEQFF
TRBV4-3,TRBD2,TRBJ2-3,CASSQDTAGTTDTQYF
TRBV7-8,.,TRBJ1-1,CASSSPVFGTEAFF
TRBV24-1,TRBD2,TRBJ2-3,CATSELASGGADTDTQYF
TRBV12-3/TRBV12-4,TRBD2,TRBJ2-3,CASISIERESTDTQYF